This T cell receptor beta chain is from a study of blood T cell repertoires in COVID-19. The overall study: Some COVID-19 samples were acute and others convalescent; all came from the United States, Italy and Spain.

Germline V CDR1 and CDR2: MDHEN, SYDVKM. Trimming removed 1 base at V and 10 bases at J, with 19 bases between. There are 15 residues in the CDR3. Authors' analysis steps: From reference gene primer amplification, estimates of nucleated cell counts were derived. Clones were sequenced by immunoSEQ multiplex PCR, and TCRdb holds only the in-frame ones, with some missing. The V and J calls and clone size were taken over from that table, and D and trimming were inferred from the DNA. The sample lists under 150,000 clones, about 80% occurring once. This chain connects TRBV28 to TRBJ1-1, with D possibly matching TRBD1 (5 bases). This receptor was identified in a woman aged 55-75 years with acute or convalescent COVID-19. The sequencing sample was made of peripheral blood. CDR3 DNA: TGTGCCAGCAGTTTATTGGCAGGGTTTGGTTCCGGAGCTTTCTTT. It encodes CASSLLAGFGSGAFF.